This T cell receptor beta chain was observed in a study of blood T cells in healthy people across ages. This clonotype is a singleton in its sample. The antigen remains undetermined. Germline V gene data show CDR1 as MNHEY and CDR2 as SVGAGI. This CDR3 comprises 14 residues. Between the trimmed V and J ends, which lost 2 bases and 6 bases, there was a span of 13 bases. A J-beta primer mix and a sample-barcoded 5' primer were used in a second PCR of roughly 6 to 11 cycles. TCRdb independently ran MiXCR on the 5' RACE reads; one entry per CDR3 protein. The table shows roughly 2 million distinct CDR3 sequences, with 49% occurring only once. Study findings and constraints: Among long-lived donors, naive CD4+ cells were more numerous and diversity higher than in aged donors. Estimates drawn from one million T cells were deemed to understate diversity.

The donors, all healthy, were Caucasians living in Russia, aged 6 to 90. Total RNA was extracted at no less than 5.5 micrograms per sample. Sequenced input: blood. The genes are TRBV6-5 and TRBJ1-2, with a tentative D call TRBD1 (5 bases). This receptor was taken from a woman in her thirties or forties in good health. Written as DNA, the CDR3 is TGTGCCAGCAGTTACCGGACATTAACGGATGGCTACACCTTC. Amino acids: CASSYRTLTDGYTF.